One and the same sample provided the 18 T cell receptor beta chains below, sequenced in a study of blood T cell repertoires in COVID-19. This table comes from immunoSEQ multiplex PCR, and its TCRdb copy is limited to in-frame clones, with some not included. There are a few hundred thousand clones in the sample; about 87% occur only once, and over 10% lies in the top ten. Sequenced sample: peripheral blood. The receptors derive from a woman aged 50 to 65 with COVID-19, enrolled during active disease.

The V and J genes are TRBV30 and TRBJ1-6, with 7 bases matching TRBD1. CDR1 is GTSNPN and CDR2 is SVGIG in the germline V gene (reference sequence). CDR3 size: 13 residues. CDR3 nucleotide sequence: TGTGGAGAAGGGGGCAGGGGGAACCGGCCCCTCCACTTT. Its protein is CGEGGRGNRPLHF.

This clone has only one observation. This chain links TRBV28 with TRBJ2-3; D possibly corresponds to TRBD2 (6 bases). V was clipped by 4 bases and J by 5 bases, with 13 bases between them. Germline V lookup: CDR1 MDHEN, CDR2 SYDVKM. The CDR3 spans 14 residues. CDR3 residues: CASSSGTAQDTQYF. CDR3 bases: TGTGCCAGCAGTTCCGGGACTGCACAAGATACGCAGTATTTT.

V usage is TRBV28 and J usage is TRBJ1-5, with D possibly matching TRBD1 (5 bases). V was cut by 7 bases and J by 0 bases, with 10 bases left in between. The CDR3 has 14 residues. Germline V gene lookup returns CDR1 MDHEN and CDR2 SYDVKM. The CDR3 protein is CASTFTGSNQPQHF. The CDR3 region has the DNA TGTGCCAGCACCTTCACAGGTAGCAATCAGCCCCAGCATTTT.

This clone showed up just once. The chain combines TRBV19 with TRBJ2-2; D is possibly TRBD1 (5 bases). Germline values: CDR1 LNHDA, CDR2 SQIVND (reference sequence). V dropped 6 bases and J dropped 3 bases, with 8 bases sitting between them. The CDR3 is 13 residues long. This CDR3 is CASRGLDTGELFF. The CDR3 nucleotides are TGTGCCAGTAGGGGGCTCGACACCGGGGAGCTGTTTTTT.

This sequence joins TRBV7-9 and TRBJ1-1; 11 positions match TRBD1. This CDR3 is 15 amino acids long. V shed 5 bases, J shed 4 bases, and the junction held 6 bases outside the gene matches. Germline V CDR1 and CDR2: SEHNR, FQNEAQ (reference sequence). For the CDR3, the DNA is TGTGCCAGCAGCAAAACCGGGACAGGGGGCACTGAAGCTTTCTTT. The encoded protein is CASSKTGTGGTEAFF.

This chain connects TRBV6-6 to TRBJ1-1; a possible D gene is TRBD1 (6 bases). This CDR3 has 13 residues. CDR1 is MNHNY, CDR2 SVGAGI, per germline (reference sequence). V shed 2 bases and J shed 8 bases, with 12 bases lying between them. The CDR3 here is CASSYGGNTEAFF. The CDR3, as DNA: TGTGCCAGCAGTTACGGGGGCAATACGGAAGCTTTCTTT.

The V call is TRBV3-1 (or the pseudogene TRBV3-2), the J call TRBJ1-6; possibly TRBD1 for D (5 bases). V was trimmed by 2 bases and J by 6 bases, leaving 8 bases between them. The CDR3 covers 14 residues. The germline V gene has CDR1 LGHDT and CDR2 YNNKEL (reference sequence). The DNA for the CDR3 is TGTGCCAGCAGCCAAACAGGACGTAATTCACCCCTCCACTTT. It is translated as CASSQTGRNSPLHF.

In this sample, this clone turned up once. The chain has TRBV15 and TRBJ1-1; D is possibly TRBD1 (5 bases). Trimming took 4 bases from V and 10 from J, leaving 19 bases between them. Germline values: CDR1 LNHNV, CDR2 YYDKDF (reference sequence). The CDR3 is made up of 14 amino acids. The DNA of the CDR3 is TGTGCCACCAGCAACTATTGGGCGGGGGAAGGAGCTTTCTTT. This translates into CATSNYWAGEGAFF.

The chain combines TRBV4-2 with TRBJ2-4; 7 bases match TRBD1. Germline CDR1 and CDR2: LGHNA and YNFKEQ. The trim removed 4 bases at V and 7 bases at J, leaving 10 bases unmatched. This CDR3 spans 15 amino acids. The CDR3: CASSLLIDRDNIQYF. The CDR3 DNA sequence: TGTGCCAGCAGCCTTCTCATCGACAGGGATAACATTCAGTACTTC.

V usage is TRBV25-1 and J usage is TRBJ1-6; the D gene is possibly TRBD1 (6 bases). The CDR3 has 15 amino acids. Looked up from germline, CDR1 is MGHDK and CDR2 is SYGVNS. Trimming removed 0 bases at V and 8 bases at J, with 11 bases between. The CDR3 sequence is CASSEYTGIDSPLHF. CDR3 nucleotides: TGTGCCAGCAGTGAATATACAGGGATCGATTCACCCCTCCACTTT.

The gene calls are TRBV29-1 and TRBJ1-2; 9 bases are a match to TRBD1. With V trimmed by 7 bases and J by 6 bases, 12 bases remained unmatched. This CDR3 comprises 14 residues. CDR1 and CDR2 (germline): SQVTM, ANQGSEA. The chain's CDR3 is CSAIGTGRIDGYTF. The CDR3 DNA is TGCAGCGCAATAGGGACAGGGAGGATTGATGGCTACACCTTC.

The chain joins TRBV18 to TRBJ2-4; TRBD1 agrees at 8 bases. CDR1 KGHSH and CDR2 LQKENI come from the germline V gene. Losses at the gene ends were 3 bases for V and 10 bases for J; bases not matched to a gene: 8. The CDR3 is made up of 14 amino acids. CDR3 DNA: TGTGCCAGCTCACCCGGACAGGGCGGTTCAATTCAGTACTTC. It encodes CASSPGQGGSIQYF.

This clone was observed once. V and J are TRBV5-1 and TRBJ2-1; 12 bases agree with TRBD2. Germline loops: CDR1 SGHRS, CDR2 YFSETQ. The trim removed 6 bases at V and 5 bases at J, leaving 6 bases unmatched. The length of the CDR3 is 15 residues. DNA for the CDR3: TGCGCCAGCACCACTACTAGCGGGGGGAACAATGAGCAGTTCTTC. It encodes CASTTTSGGNNEQFF.

The chain carries TRBV5-4 and TRBJ1-5, with D hard to call. The V gene lost 0 bases and the J gene lost 3 bases, with 10 bases spanning the gap. The CDR3 consists of 15 residues. Germline V gene lookup returns CDR1 SGHNT and CDR2 YYREEE (reference sequence). CDR3 DNA: TGTGCCAGCAGCTTGGAACCAGACTTCAATCAGCCCCAGCATTTT. As protein: CASSLEPDFNQPQHF.

This rearrangement joins TRBV11-2 to TRBJ1-2, with D unresolved. The CDR3 runs 12 residues. The germline gives CDR1 SGHAT, CDR2 FQNNGV. Between the trimmed V and J ends, which lost 5 bases and 12 bases, there was a span of 16 bases. The CDR3 spells CASSILGLEHTF. The DNA for the CDR3 is TGTGCCAGCAGCATACTAGGACTAGAGCACACCTTC.

The chain combines TRBV5-1 with TRBJ1-1; D might be TRBD1 (5 bases). This CDR3 spans 15 amino acids. The germline gives CDR1 SGHRS, CDR2 YFSETQ. The V gene lost 1 base and the J gene lost 1 base, with 11 bases spanning the gap. The CDR3 sequence: CASSLQGRTNTEAFF. The CDR3 DNA reads TGCGCCAGCAGCTTGCAGGGCAGGACGAACACTGAAGCTTTCTTT.

This chain uses TRBV11-2 with TRBJ2-7, with 14 bases fitting TRBD2. Germline assignment: CDR1 SGHAT and CDR2 FQNNGV. There are 16 residues in the CDR3. The V segment lost 5 bases and the J segment 3 bases; nucleotides outside the gene matches: 6. CDR3 nucleotides: TGTGCCAGCAGCCGGACTAGCGGGGGGTCGGGCTACGAGCAGTACTTC. Protein sequence: CASSRTSGGSGYEQYF.

This chain connects TRBV11-1 to TRBJ1-1; D is uncertain. This CDR3 region has 13 residues. Germline assignment: CDR1 SGHAT and CDR2 FQDESV (reference sequence). V lost 5 bases and J lost 0, with 7 bases in between. CDR3 loop: CASSVEMNTEAFF. The CDR3 coding sequence is TGTGCCAGCAGCGTGGAGATGAACACTGAAGCTTTCTTT.